This T cell receptor beta chain was recovered during a study of T cell responses to AZD1222 COVID-19 vaccine. V was trimmed by 2 bases and J by 7 bases, leaving 9 bases between them. Germline V gene data show CDR1 as MNHEY and CDR2 as SVGEGT. There are 13 residues in the CDR3. Data came from immunoSEQ multiplex PCR; TCRdb stores just in-frame clones and leaves some out. This sample carries some 150,000 clones, 88% of them seen once, and the ten largest clones take over 6%. The study's findings and limits: The repertoires were collected only after the peak T cell response.

Remarks on this clone: Its specificity is unknown.

The V gene is TRBV6-2 or TRBV6-3, the J gene TRBJ1-5; TRBD1 is a possible D gene (5 bases). This sequence originates from an adult who had recovered from COVID-19. The specimen comprised peripheral blood, sampled after recovery from COVID-19. CDR3 nucleotides: TGTGCCAGCAGTTACGGGGGGATCCAGCCCCAGCATTTT. Translation: CASSYGGIQPQHF.